The 31 T cell receptor beta chains listed next were all sequenced from one sample in a study of T-cell reconstitution after alpha-beta-depleted transplantation in children. TCRbeta library preparation incorporated unique molecular identifiers. TCRdb re-called the PCR reads through MiXCR, storing one row per CDR3 protein. The sample records roughly 200,000 distinct CDR3 sequences, about a tenth being singletons. This specimen consisted of PBMCs, obtained before TCRalphabeta/CD19-depleted stem cell transplant. The receptors originated from a child less than two years old with acute myeloid leukemia, due to receive a stem cell transplant.

This clonotype was detected ten times or more. The chain has TRBV5-1 and TRBJ1-1; D may be TRBD1 (6 bases). V lost 1 base to trimming and J lost 3 bases, with 16 bases between them. The CDR3 runs to 16 residues. Germline-derived CDR1 and CDR2 are SGHRS and YFSETQ. Here the CDR3 reads CASSLSGAGQDTEAFF. CDR3 nucleotide sequence: TGCGCCAGCAGCTTGTCTGGGGCGGGACAAGACACTGAAGCTTTCTTT. The full variable domain, in which reference TRBV5-1 and TRBJ1-1 provide the parts outside the CDR3, is KAGVTQTPRYLIKTRGQQVTLSCSPISGHRSVSWYQQTPGQGLQFLFEYFSETQRNKGNFPGRFSGRQFSNSRSEMNVSTLELGDSALYLCASSLSGAGQDTEAFFGQGTRLTVV.

The sample holds many counts of this clonotype. One end of the junction varies from germline; a read error may be responsible. This chain links TRBV27 with TRBJ2-3; D gene unclear. The CDR3 is 13 amino acids. Looked up from germline, CDR1 is MNHEY and CDR2 is SMNVEV (reference sequence). CDR3 loop: CASSLGVTDTQYF. The CDR3, as DNA: TGCGCCAGCAGCTTGGGCGTTACAGATACGCAGTATTTT.

The CDR3 sequence is CASSQYLDGELFF. DNA of the CDR3: TGTGCCAGCAGCCAATATCTTGACGGGGAGCTGTTTTTT. The chain couples TRBV3-1 to TRBJ2-2; D not certain. There are 13 residues in the CDR3. The germline CDR1 and CDR2 sequences are LGHDT and YNNKEL (reference sequence). V lost 2 bases and J lost 7, with 8 bases in between.

This clonotype was counted at least ten times. The chain has TRBV6-2 or TRBV6-3 and TRBJ1-5; possible D gene TRBD1, 6 bases. The CDR3 is 13 amino acids. V lost 6 bases to trimming and J lost 7 bases, with 13 bases between them. Germline CDR1 MNHEY, CDR2 SVGEGT. CDR3 nucleotides: TGTGCCAGCAGCCTACAGGGTTGGCAGCCCCAGCATTTT. This encodes CASSLQGWQPQHF.

This clonotype was seen many times. CDR3: CASSFLAVGELFF. CDR3 in DNA: TGTGCCAGCAGTTTTCTGGCTGTCGGGGAGCTGTTTTTT. This chain uses TRBV12-3 or TRBV12-4 with TRBJ2-2; D unresolved. Deletions cut 3 bases from V and 7 bases from J, with 9 bases between. The length of the CDR3 is 13 residues.

The sample holds many counts of this clonotype. V usage is TRBV20-1 and J usage is TRBJ2-5; TRBD1 matches 8 bases. Germline CDR1 DFQATT, CDR2 SNEGSKA (reference sequence). Trimming cost V 6 bases and J 3 bases; bases outside gene matches: 12. The CDR3 runs 15 residues. This CDR3 reads CSARLAGGAEETQYF. In DNA form, the CDR3 reads TGCAGTGCGCGGCTCGCAGGGGGCGCGGAAGAGACCCAGTACTTC.

This clonotype was observed at least ten times. V is TRBV30 and J is TRBJ2-7; TRBD1 might be the D (6 bases). CDR1 and CDR2 (germline): GTSNPN, SVGIG (reference sequence). The CDR3 runs to 12 residues. V gave up 5 bases and J gave up 6 bases, with 14 bases separating them. The CDR3 DNA reads as TGTGCCTGGGGGTGGACAGTGACCGAGCAGTACTTC. Encoded protein: CAWGWTVTEQYF.

This clonotype was observed a few times. A read error is possible here, since a much larger clone lies one base away. The chain uses TRBV2 and TRBJ2-7; D possibly corresponds to TRBD1 (6 bases). V lost 8 bases and J 0 bases, leaving 11 bases between the germline ends. The CDR3 sequence is 13 residues long. Germline lookup yields CDR1 SNHLY and CDR2 FYNNEI. The CDR3 is CASFGTRSYEQYF. The DNA of the CDR3 is TGTGCCAGCTTCGGGACACGCTCCTACGAGCAGTACTTC.

This clonotype was detected ten times or more. This chain uses TRBV3-1 with TRBJ1-2; D not resolved. The ends were cut back, 3 bases at V and 2 bases at J, with 10 bases in the middle. Germline CDR1 reads LGHDT; CDR2 reads YNNKEL (reference sequence). The CDR3 runs to 14 residues. For the CDR3, the DNA is TGTGCCAGCAGCCACAGGATATCGAACTATGGCTACACCTTC. Translating it yields CASSHRISNYGYTF.

CDR3 protein: CASSLMDSEETQYF. The CDR3 DNA sequence: TGCGCCAGCAGCCTTATGGACAGTGAAGAGACCCAGTACTTC. The chain employs TRBV5-1 and TRBJ2-5; a possible D gene is TRBD1 (6 bases). CDR1 SGHRS and CDR2 YFSETQ come from the germline V gene. The ends were cut back, 4 bases at V and 3 bases at J, with 13 bases in the middle. The CDR3 has 14 amino acids.

This clonotype was seen many times. This chain connects TRBV7-9 to TRBJ2-2; D remains unclear. The CDR3 is 12 amino acids. Germline V gene sequence: CDR1 SEHNR, CDR2 FQNEAQ (reference sequence). V lost 2 bases, J lost 6 bases, and 4 bases lay in between. CDR3: CASSLSSGELFF. The CDR3 nucleotides are TGTGCCAGCAGCTTATCGTCCGGGGAGCTGTTTTTT.

The sample holds many counts of this clonotype. The rearrangement joins TRBV5-6 to TRBJ2-2; D may be TRBD2 (7 bases). The CDR3 spans 16 residues. Germline CDR1 and CDR2: SGHDT and YYEEEE. V was shortened by 6 bases and J by 2 bases, with 17 bases between the two germline ends. The CDR3 spells CASTTGGPFNTGELFF. The CDR3 DNA reads TGTGCCAGCACCACCGGGGGGCCCTTTAACACCGGGGAGCTGTTTTTT.

This clonotype was detected ten times or more. This chain links TRBV5-1 with TRBJ1-5; tentatively, D is TRBD1 (6 bases). The CDR3 is 14 residues long. V lost 4 bases and J 3 bases, leaving 11 bases between the germline ends. CDR1 is SGHRS and CDR2 is YFSETQ in the germline V gene. This chain's CDR3 is CASSTGQPNQPQHF. The CDR3 bases are TGCGCCAGCAGCACCGGACAGCCCAATCAGCCCCAGCATTTT.

The chain couples TRBV5-6 to TRBJ1-1, with 8 bases fitting TRBD1. There are 14 residues in the CDR3. After removal of 4 bases from V and 5 bases from J, the junction contained 7 bases not matched to a gene. The germline V gene encodes CDR1 SGHDT and CDR2 YYEEEE. CDR3 region: CASSRQGWSTEAFF. As DNA, the CDR3 is TGTGCCAGCAGCAGACAGGGGTGGAGTACTGAAGCTTTCTTT. Full variable domain (missing parts from reference TRBV5-6 and TRBJ1-1): DAGVTQSPTHLIKTRGQQVTLRCSPKSGHDTVSWYQQALGQGPQFIFQYYEEEERQRGNFPDRFSGHQFPNYSSELNVNALLLGDSALYLCASSRQGWSTEAFFGQGTRLTVV.

This clonotype has a count of ten or more. This sequence joins TRBV20-1 and TRBJ1-1, with 11 nucleotides matching TRBD1. The CDR3 extends over 13 amino acids. In germline, CDR1 is DFQATT, CDR2 SNEGSKA (reference sequence). The J segment lost 5 bases and the V segment lost 7 bases, leaving 6 bases of the junction unmatched. The CDR3 nucleotides are TGCAGTGTTTGGACAGGGGGCTCGACTGAAGCTTTCTTT. Protein sequence: CSVWTGGSTEAFF.

This chain uses TRBV20-1 with TRBJ2-2; 10 bases align to TRBD2. Germline values: CDR1 DFQATT, CDR2 SNEGSKA (reference sequence). The CDR3 sequence is 17 residues long. This chain's CDR3 is CSVRGQAGGSNTGELFF. The CDR3 nucleotides are TGCAGCGTCAGGGGACAAGCGGGGGGGTCGAACACCGGGGAGCTGTTTTTT.

This clonotype was observed many times. The gene calls are TRBV12-3 or TRBV12-4 and TRBJ1-6; D may be TRBD1 (5 bases). This CDR3 comprises 14 residues. V was shortened by 6 bases and J by 9 bases, with 15 bases between the two germline ends. In nucleotides, the CDR3 is TGTGCCAGCAGGCAAAGGGGCGGCGGTTCACCCCTCCACTTT. The encoded protein is CASRQRGGGSPLHF.

This chain joins TRBV28 and TRBJ2-7; TRBD1 matches 10 bases. The V segment lost 6 bases and the J segment 3 bases; nucleotides outside the gene matches: 8. The CDR3 consists of 15 residues. CDR1 and CDR2 (germline): MDHEN, SYDVKM. This CDR3 reads CASSRPGTGDYEQYF. CDR3 nucleotides: TGTGCCAGCAGCCGCCCGGGGACAGGGGACTACGAGCAGTACTTC. Looking up the rest from reference TRBV28 and TRBJ2-7 gives the full variable domain: DVKVTQSSRYLVKRTGEKVFLECVQDMDHENMFWYRQDPGLGLRLIYFSYDVKMKEKGDIPEGYSVSREKKERFSLILESASTNQTSMYLCASSRPGTGDYEQYFGPGTRLTVT.

This clonotype was recorded many times. This chain uses TRBV5-5 with TRBJ1-2; 7 nucleotides align to TRBD1. Germline CDR1 and CDR2: SGHKS and YYEKEE (reference sequence). The ends lost 4 bases at V and 2 bases at J; junction bases unmatched: 5. There are 14 residues in the CDR3. The CDR3 is CASSPTGSNYGYTF. CDR3 bases: TGTGCCAGCAGCCCGACAGGGTCAAACTATGGCTACACCTTC.

This clonotype was seen at least ten times. The chain joins TRBV7-2 to TRBJ2-3; D may be TRBD2 (6 bases). Germline CDR1 reads SGHTA; CDR2 reads FQGNSA. The germline V and J ends were trimmed by 6 bases and 2 bases, with 15 bases remaining between them. The CDR3 loop spans 15 amino acids. CDR3 protein: CASSLLASYTDTQYF. The CDR3, as DNA: TGTGCCAGCAGTTTGCTAGCGAGCTACACAGATACGCAGTATTTT.

This clonotype was seen ten or more times. The rearrangement links TRBV29-1 to TRBJ1-1; tentatively, D is TRBD1 (5 bases). V dropped 4 bases and J dropped 4 bases, with 10 bases sitting between them. This CDR3 is built from 12 residues. The germline gives CDR1 SQVTM, CDR2 ANQGSEA. The CDR3 nucleotides read TGCAGCGTTGCCCATGGGGCCACTGAAGCTTTCTTT. This codes for CSVAHGATEAFF.

This clonotype was seen repeatedly, ten times or more. J is TRBJ2-3 and V is TRBV28; D remains unclear. Germline V gives CDR1 MDHEN, CDR2 SYDVKM. V lost 3 bases and J 2 bases, leaving 6 bases between the germline ends. The CDR3 runs 13 residues. The CDR3 DNA reads as TGTGCCAGCAGTTTCGACACCACAGATACGCAGTATTTT. Translated, it gives CASSFDTTDTQYF.

This clonotype was picked up many times. V gene TRBV5-4 combines with J gene TRBJ1-3; D is possibly TRBD1 (6 bases). V was shortened by 5 bases and J by 2 bases, with 11 bases between the two germline ends. The CDR3 runs to 14 residues. Germline lookup yields CDR1 SGHNT and CDR2 YYREEE (reference sequence). CDR3 in DNA: TGTGCCAGCAGTCTACAGGGACCTGGAAACACCATATATTTT. It specifies CASSLQGPGNTIYF.

This clonotype was counted only a few times. This rearrangement joins TRBV7-8 to TRBJ2-4, with 8 bases matching TRBD1. Germline assignment: CDR1 SGHVS and CDR2 FQNEAQ. V lost 6 bases to trimming and J lost 6 bases; unmatched junction nucleotides: 10. The CDR3 runs to 15 residues. CDR3 nucleotides: TGTGCCAGCAGGCCACAGGGGGGACGGATAAACATTCAGTACTTC. The encoded protein is CASRPQGGRINIQYF.

This clonotype has a count of ten or more. The chain uses TRBV20-1 and TRBJ2-2; the D is unclear. V gave up 3 bases and J gave up 1 base, with 15 bases separating them. Germline-derived CDR1 and CDR2 are DFQATT and SNEGSKA (reference sequence). The CDR3 length is 16 residues. In DNA form, the CDR3 reads TGCAGTGCTAGGAACGACCCAGACCAGAACACCGGGGAGCTGTTTTTT. This codes for CSARNDPDQNTGELFF.

This clonotype is a singleton in its sample. A read error may be the cause here, since a much bigger clone is one base away. The CDR3 carries no conserved terminal phenylalanine or tryptophan, so it likely arises from a read error. The chain links TRBV19 to TRBJ1-1; D is undetermined. The CDR3 runs 14 residues. In germline, CDR1 is LNHDA, CDR2 SQIVND (reference sequence). Trimming pared 3 bases from V and 0 bases from J, leaving 8 bases between. The DNA of the CDR3 is TGTGCCAGTAGTATCCCAAACCTGAACACTGAAGCTTTCATT. Amino acid sequence: CASSIPNLNTEAFI.

This clonotype appeared many times. The chain combines TRBV7-2 with TRBJ2-7; perhaps TRBD1 as D (7 bases). Trimming stripped 2 bases from V and 7 bases from J, with 18 bases between. Germline CDR1 reads SGHTA; CDR2 reads FQGNSA. This CDR3 spans 15 amino acids. CDR3 sequence reads: CASSLLGQDGGEQYF. The CDR3, as DNA: TGTGCCAGCAGCTTACTTGGACAGGATGGAGGGGAGCAGTACTTC. The variable domain in full, completed from reference TRBV7-2 and TRBJ2-7, reads GAGVSQSPSNKVTEKGKDVELRCDPISGHTALYWYRQSLGQGLEFLIYFQGNSAPDKSGLPSDRFSAERTGGSVSTLTIQRTQQEDSAVYLCASSLLGQDGGEQYFGPGTRLTVT.

This clonotype showed up many times. The V gene is TRBV20-1, the J gene TRBJ1-3; no reliable D call. The germline V gene has CDR1 DFQATT and CDR2 SNEGSKA (reference sequence). Trimming removed 0 bases from V and 0 bases from J, with 6 bases in between. CDR3 length equals 14 residues. The CDR3 nucleotides are TGCAGTGCTAGAGACGTGCACTCTGGAAACACCATATATTTT. Translating it yields CSARDVHSGNTIYF.

This clonotype was seen repeatedly, ten times or more. The CDR3 here is CAISRGLPNTEAFF. The CDR3 nucleotides are TGTGCCATCAGCAGGGGGTTACCGAACACTGAAGCTTTCTTT. This chain connects TRBV10-3 to TRBJ1-1; 7 nucleotides agree with TRBD1. This CDR3 has 14 amino acids. Germline CDR1 ENHRY, CDR2 SYGVKD. The V gene end was trimmed by 6 bases and the J gene end by 1 base; junction bases not matched to a gene: 5.

This clonotype was counted ten times or more. The rearrangement links TRBV10-3 to TRBJ1-6, with D perhaps TRBD1 (6 bases). With 5 bases removed from V and 5 bases from J, the gap between germline ends came to 13 bases. The germline gives CDR1 ENHRY, CDR2 SYGVKD. CDR3 length: 15 amino acids. CDR3 loop: CAISSDSHDNSPLHF. As DNA, the CDR3 is TGTGCCATCAGTTCGGACAGCCACGATAATTCACCCCTCCACTTT.

The sample holds many counts of this clonotype. The rearrangement uses TRBV10-3 and TRBJ2-3; 7 nucleotides match TRBD2. CDR3 length equals 17 residues. Germline V lookup: CDR1 ENHRY, CDR2 SYGVKD. Trimming at V came to 2 bases and at J to 1 base, leaving 9 bases not matched to a gene. CDR3 bases: TGTGCCATCAGTGAGAAGGGGAGGGCCCGACGCACAGATACGCAGTATTTT. Protein product: CAISEKGRARRTDTQYF.